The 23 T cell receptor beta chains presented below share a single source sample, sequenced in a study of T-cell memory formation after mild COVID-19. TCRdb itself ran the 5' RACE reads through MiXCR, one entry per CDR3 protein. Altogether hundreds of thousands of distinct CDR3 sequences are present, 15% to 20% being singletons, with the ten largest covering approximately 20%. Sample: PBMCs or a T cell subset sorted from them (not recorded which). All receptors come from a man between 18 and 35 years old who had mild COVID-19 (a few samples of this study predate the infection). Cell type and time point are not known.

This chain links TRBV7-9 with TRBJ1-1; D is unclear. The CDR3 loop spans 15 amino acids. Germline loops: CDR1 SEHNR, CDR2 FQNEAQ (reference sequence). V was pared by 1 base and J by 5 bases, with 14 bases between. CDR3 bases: TGTGCCAGCAGCTTAGACATGTTTAACCCAACTGAAGCTTTCTTT. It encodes CASSLDMFNPTEAFF.

CDR3 coding DNA: TGTGCCAGCAGTGGGGACAGGGGGTTAAGCAATTCACCCCTCCACTTT. As protein: CASSGDRGLSNSPLHF. The chain has TRBV2 and TRBJ1-6, with TRBD1 matching 11 bases. J was trimmed by 7 bases and V by 4 bases; bases with no gene match: 6. Germline V gene data show CDR1 as SNHLY and CDR2 as FYNNEI. The CDR3 covers 16 residues.

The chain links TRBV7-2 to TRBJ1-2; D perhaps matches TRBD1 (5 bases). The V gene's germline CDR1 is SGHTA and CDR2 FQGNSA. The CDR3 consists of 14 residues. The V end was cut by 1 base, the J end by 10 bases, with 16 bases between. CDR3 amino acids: CASSLGRSREDYTF. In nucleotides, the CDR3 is TGTGCCAGCAGCTTAGGTAGGAGCAGGGAGGACTACACCTTC. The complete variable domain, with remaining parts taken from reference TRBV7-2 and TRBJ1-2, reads GAGVSQSPSNKVTEKGKDVELRCDPISGHTALYWYRQSLGQGLEFLIYFQGNSAPDKSGLPSDRFSAERTGGSVSTLTIQRTQQEDSAVYLCASSLGRSREDYTFGSGTRLTVV.

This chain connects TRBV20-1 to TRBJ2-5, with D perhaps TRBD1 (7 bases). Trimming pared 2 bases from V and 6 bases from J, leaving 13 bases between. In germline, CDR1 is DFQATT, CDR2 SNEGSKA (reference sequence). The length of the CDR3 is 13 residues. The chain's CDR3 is CSARTRGVQTQYF. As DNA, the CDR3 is TGCAGTGCTAGAACCAGGGGGGTGCAGACCCAGTACTTC.

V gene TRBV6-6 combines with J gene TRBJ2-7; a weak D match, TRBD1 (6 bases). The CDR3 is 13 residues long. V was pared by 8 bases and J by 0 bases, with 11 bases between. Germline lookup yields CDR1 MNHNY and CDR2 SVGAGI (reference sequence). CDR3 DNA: TGTGCCAGCCGCGAGACAGGCTCCTACGAGCAGTACTTC. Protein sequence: CASRETGSYEQYF.

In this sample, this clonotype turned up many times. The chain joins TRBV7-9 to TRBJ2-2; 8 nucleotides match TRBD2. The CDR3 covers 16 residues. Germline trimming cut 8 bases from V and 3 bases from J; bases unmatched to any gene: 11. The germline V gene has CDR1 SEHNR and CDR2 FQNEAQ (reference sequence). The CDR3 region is CASGDVSGGDTGELFF. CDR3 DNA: TGTGCCAGCGGGGACGTCTCGGGAGGGGACACCGGGGAGCTGTTTTTT.

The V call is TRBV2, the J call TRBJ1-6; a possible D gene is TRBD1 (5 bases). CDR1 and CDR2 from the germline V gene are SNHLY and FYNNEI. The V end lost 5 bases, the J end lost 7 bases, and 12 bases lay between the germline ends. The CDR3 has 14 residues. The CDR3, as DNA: TGTGCCAGCAGTCCCGGGGGAGCGAATTCACCCCTCCACTTT. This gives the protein CASSPGGANSPLHF.

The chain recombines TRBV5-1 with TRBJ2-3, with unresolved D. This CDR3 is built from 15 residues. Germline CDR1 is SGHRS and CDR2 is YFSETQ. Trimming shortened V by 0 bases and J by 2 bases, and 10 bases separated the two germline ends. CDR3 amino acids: CASSLGQTLTDTQYF. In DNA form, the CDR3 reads TGCGCCAGCAGCTTGGGGCAGACTCTCACAGATACGCAGTATTTT.

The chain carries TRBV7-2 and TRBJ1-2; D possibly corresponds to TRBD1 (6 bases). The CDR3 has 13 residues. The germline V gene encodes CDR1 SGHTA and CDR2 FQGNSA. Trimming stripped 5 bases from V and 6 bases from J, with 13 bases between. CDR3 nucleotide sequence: TGTGCCAGCAGCCCCACAGGGTATAATGGCTACACCTTC. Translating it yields CASSPTGYNGYTF.

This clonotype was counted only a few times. The DNA of the CDR3 is TGTGCCAGCAGCTTGGTCCGCTTCGGCGAGCAGTACTTC. It is translated as CASSLVRFGEQYF. This chain connects TRBV5-6 to TRBJ2-7; D unclear. V lost 0 bases and J 6 bases, leaving 10 bases between the germline ends. The CDR3 runs 13 residues. CDR1 and CDR2 from the germline V gene are SGHDT and YYEEEE.

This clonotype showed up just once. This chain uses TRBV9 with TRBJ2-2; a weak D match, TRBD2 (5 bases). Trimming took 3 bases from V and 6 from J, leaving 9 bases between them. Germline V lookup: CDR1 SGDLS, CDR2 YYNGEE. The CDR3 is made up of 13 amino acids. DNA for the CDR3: TGTGCCAGCAGCGCTCTGGAGGCCGGGGAGCTGTTTTTT. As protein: CASSALEAGELFF.

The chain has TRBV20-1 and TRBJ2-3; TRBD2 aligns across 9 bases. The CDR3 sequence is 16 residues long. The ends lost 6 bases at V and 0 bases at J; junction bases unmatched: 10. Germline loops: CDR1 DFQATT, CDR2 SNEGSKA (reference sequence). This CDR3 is CSAPEAGGLSTDTQYF. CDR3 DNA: TGCAGTGCCCCGGAAGCGGGGGGCCTTAGCACAGATACGCAGTATTTT.

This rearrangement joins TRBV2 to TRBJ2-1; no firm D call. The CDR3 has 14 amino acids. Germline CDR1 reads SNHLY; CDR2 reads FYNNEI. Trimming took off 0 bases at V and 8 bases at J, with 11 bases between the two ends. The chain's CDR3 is CASSEAPRGYEQFF. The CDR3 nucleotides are TGTGCCAGCAGTGAAGCGCCCCGCGGCTATGAGCAGTTCTTC.

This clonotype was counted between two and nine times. CDR3 protein: CASSLAGGPSPLHF. CDR3 DNA: TGTGCCAGCAGTTTAGCTGGGGGACCTTCACCCCTCCACTTT. V usage is TRBV28 and J usage is TRBJ1-6; D perhaps matches TRBD1 (5 bases). V was shortened by 2 bases and J by 9 bases, with 11 bases between the two germline ends. The CDR3 has 14 residues. Germline lookup yields CDR1 MDHEN and CDR2 SYDVKM.

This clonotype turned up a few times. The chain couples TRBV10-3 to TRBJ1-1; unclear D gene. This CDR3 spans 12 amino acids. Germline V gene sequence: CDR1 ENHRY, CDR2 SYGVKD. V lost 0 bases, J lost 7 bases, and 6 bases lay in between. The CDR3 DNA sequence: TGTGCCATCAGTGAGTCCAGCCTTGAAGCTTTCTTT. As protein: CAISESSLEAFF.

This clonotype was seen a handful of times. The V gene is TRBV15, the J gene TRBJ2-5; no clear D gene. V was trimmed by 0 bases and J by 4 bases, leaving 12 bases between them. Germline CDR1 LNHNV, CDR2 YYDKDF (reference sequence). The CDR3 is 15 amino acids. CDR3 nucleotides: TGTGCCACCAGCAGAGATCTCGCCCCCGGAGAGACCCAGTACTTC. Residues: CATSRDLAPGETQYF.

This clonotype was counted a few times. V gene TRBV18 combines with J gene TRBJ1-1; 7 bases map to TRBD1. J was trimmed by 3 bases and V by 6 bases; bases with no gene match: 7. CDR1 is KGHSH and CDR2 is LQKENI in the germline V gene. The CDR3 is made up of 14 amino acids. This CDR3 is CASSLRDSYTEAFF. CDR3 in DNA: TGTGCCAGCTCTCTCCGGGACAGCTACACTGAAGCTTTCTTT.

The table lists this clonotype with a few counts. In DNA, the CDR3 is TGTGCCAGCAGTGAAGCGGCGGGAGTCAGGCTCAATGAAAAACTGTTTTTT. Protein product: CASSEAAGVRLNEKLFF. The genes are TRBV6-1 and TRBJ1-4; D call uncertain. The CDR3 length is 17 residues. Germline-derived CDR1 and CDR2 are MNHNS and SASEGT. V was cut by 0 bases and J by 5 bases, with 16 bases left in between.

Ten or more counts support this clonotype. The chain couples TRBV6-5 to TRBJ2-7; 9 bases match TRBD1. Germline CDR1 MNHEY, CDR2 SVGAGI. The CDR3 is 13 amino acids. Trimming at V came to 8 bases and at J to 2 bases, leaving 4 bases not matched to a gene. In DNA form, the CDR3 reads TGTGCCAGCGGGACAGGGCCAACCTACGAGCAGTACGTC. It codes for CASGTGPTYEQYV.

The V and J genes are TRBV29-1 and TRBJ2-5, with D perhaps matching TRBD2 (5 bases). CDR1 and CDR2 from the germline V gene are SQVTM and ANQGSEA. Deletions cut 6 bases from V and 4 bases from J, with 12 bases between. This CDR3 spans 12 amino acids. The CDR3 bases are TGCAGCGTCCCCGGACTCCCAGAGACCCAGTACTTC. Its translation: CSVPGLPETQYF.

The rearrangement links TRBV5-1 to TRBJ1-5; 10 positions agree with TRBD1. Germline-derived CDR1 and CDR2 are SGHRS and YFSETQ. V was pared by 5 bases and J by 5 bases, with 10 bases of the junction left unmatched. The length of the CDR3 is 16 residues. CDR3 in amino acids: CASRRGTGDGDQPQHF. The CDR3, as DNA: TGCGCCAGCAGGAGAGGGACAGGGGATGGGGATCAGCCCCAGCATTTT.

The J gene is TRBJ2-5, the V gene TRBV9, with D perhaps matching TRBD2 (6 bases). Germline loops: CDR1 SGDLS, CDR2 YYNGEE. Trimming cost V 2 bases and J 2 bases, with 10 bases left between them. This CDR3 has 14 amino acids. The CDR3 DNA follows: TGTGCCAGCAGCGTTGCGGGGAGTCAAGAGACCCAGTACTTC. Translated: CASSVAGSQETQYF.

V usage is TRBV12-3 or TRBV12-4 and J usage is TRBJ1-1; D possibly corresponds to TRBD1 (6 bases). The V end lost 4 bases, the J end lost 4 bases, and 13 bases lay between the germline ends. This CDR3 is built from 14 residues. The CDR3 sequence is CASSSRGGSTEAFF. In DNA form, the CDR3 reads TGTGCCAGCAGTTCGAGAGGGGGATCCACTGAAGCTTTCTTT.